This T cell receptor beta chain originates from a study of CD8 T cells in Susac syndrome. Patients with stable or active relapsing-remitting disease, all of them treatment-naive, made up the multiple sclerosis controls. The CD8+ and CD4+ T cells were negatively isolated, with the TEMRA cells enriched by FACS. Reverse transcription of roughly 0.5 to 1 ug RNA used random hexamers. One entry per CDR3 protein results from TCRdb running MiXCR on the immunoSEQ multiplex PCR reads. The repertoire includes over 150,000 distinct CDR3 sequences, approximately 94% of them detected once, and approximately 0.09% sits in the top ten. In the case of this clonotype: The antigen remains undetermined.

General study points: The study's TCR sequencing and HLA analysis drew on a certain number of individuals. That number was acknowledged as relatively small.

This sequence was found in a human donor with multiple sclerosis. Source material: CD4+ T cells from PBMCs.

The CDR3 nucleotides read TGCGCCAGCGGGAGGGCTGGAACCTACGAGCAGTACTTC. This sequence encodes CASGRAGTYEQYF. This rearrangement joins TRBV5-1 to TRBJ2-7, with 7 bases fitting TRBD2. The V gene end was trimmed by 7 bases and the J gene end by 2 bases; junction bases not matched to a gene: 6. Germline CDR1 SGHRS, CDR2 YFSETQ. CDR3 length: 13 amino acids.